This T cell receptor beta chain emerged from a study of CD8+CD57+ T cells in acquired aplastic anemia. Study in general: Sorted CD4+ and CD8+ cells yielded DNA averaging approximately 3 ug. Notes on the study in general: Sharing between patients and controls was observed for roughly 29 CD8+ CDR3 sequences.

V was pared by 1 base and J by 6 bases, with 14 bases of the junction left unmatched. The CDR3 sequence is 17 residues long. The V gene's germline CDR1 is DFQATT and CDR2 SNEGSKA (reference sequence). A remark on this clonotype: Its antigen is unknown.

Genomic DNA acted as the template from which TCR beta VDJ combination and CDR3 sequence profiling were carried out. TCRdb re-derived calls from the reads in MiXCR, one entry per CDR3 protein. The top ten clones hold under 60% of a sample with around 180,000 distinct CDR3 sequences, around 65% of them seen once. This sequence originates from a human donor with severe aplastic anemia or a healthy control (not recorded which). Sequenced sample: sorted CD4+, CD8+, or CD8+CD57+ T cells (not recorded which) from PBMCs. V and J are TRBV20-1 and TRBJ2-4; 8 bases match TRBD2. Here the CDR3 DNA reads TGCAGTGCTAGAGTATCCCCGGGACTAGATGGGCCAAACATTCAGTACTTC. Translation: CSARVSPGLDGPNIQYF.